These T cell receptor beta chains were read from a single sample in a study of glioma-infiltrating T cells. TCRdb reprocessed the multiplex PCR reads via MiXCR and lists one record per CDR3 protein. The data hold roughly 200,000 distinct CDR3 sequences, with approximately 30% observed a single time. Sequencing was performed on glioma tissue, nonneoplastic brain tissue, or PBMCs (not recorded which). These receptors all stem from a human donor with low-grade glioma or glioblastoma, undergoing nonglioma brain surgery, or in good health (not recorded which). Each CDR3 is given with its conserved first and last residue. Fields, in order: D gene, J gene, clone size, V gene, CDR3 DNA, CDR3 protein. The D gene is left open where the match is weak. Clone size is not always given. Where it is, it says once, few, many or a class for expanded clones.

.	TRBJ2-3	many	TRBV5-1	TGCGCCAGCAGCTTAAAGGGGAGTGCGACAGATACGCAGTATTTT	CASSLKGSATDTQYF
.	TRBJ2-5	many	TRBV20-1	TGCAGTGCTAGAGATGAGTGGGGGAGAGGGGAGACCCAGTACTTC	CSARDEWGRGETQYF
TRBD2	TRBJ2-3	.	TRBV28	TGTGCCAGCAGTTATTCCCCGACTAGCGGGAGCACAGATACGCAGTATTTT	CASSYSPTSGSTDTQYF
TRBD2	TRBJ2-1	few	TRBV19	TGTGCCAGTAGTATGCTTAGCGGGAGGGCCAACAATGAGCAGTTCTTC	CASSMLSGRANNEQFF
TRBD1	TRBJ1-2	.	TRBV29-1	TGCAGCGTTGCGACGGCGGACAGGGGGTTCTATGGCTACACCTTC	CSVATADRGFYGYTF
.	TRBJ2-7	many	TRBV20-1	TGCAGTACCGGTACTAGTATCGGCGAGCAGTACTTC	CSTGTSIGEQYF
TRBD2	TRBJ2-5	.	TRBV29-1	TGCAGCGTAGAACGGGGGGAGACCCAGTGCTTC	CSVERGETQCF
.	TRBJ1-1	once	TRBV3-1	TGTGCCAGCATTACGACGCAGGTCACTGAAGCTCTCTTT	CASITTQVTEALF
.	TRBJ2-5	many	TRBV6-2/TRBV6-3	TGTGCCAGCAGACCCTCCGGGCAGGGCGGGGAGACCCAGTACTTC	CASRPSGQGGETQYF
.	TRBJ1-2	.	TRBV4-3	TGCGCCAGCAGCCAAGATAGGGCAGTACAATATGGCTACACCTTC	CASSQDRAVQYGYTF
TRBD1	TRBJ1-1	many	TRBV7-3	TGTGCCAGCAGCTTAACAGGGGGCGCAGGGGCTTTCTTT	CASSLTGGAGAFF
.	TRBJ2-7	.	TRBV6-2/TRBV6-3	TGTGCCGGCAGTCTTCGACGGGGAGCCTCCTACGAGCAATACTTC	CAGSLRRGASYEQYF
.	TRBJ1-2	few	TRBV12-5	TGTGCTAGTGGTTTGGTACTCTTCCCCCAGGGCAAACGTTATGGCTACACCTTC	CASGLVLFPQGKRYGYTF
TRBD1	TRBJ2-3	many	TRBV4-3	TGCGCCAGCAGCCGACAGGGTGACACAGATACGCAGTATTTT	CASSRQGDTDTQYF